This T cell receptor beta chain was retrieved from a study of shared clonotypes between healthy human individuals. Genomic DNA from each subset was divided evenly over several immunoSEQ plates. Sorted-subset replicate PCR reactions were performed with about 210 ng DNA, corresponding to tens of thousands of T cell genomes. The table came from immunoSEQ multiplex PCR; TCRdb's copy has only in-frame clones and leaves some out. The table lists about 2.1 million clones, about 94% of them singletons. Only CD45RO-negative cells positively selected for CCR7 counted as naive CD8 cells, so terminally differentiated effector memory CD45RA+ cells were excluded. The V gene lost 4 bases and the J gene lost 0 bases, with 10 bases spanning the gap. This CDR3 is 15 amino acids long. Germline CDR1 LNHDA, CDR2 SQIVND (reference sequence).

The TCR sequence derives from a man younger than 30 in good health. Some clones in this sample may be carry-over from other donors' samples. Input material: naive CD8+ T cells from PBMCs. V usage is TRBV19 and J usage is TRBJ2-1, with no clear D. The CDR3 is CASSTDASSYNEQFF. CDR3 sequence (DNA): TGTGCCAGTAGTACGGACGCTAGCTCCTACAATGAGCAGTTCTTC.